The clone carrying this T cell receptor beta chain was picked up one time. Antigen: not known. The source of the sample is a study of cytomegalovirus exposure and HLA in healthy donors. As for the study in general: Around 76% of roughly 400 genotyped donors fell in the Caucasian-associated ancestry cluster. General study findings and limits: It was reported that TCR beta sequences correctly inferred the HLA-A and HLA-B alleles for most subjects. In a later analysis, TCR beta V- and J-gene trimming showed a link to a missense DCLRE1C variant.

Although they were nominally healthy when sampled, donors likely had unrecorded immune exposures. This PCR relied on a set of 60 Vbeta primers and 13 Jbeta primers. Profiled with immunoSEQ multiplex PCR; TCRdb holds only in-frame clones, not every one. The sample lists 150,000 to 200,000 clones, 80% occurring once. Germline V CDR1 and CDR2: MNHEY, SMNVEV (reference sequence). The CDR3 has 13 amino acids. V lost 3 bases, J lost 11 bases, and 16 bases lay in between. V gene TRBV27 combines with J gene TRBJ1-1; the D gene is possibly TRBD1 (6 bases). This receptor was taken from a woman aged 40 to 50 in good health and CMV-seronegative. The source material was PBMCs. The CDR3 here is CASSLGTRGDAFF. CDR3 coding DNA: TGTGCCAGCAGTTTGGGGACACGCGGAGATGCTTTCTTT.